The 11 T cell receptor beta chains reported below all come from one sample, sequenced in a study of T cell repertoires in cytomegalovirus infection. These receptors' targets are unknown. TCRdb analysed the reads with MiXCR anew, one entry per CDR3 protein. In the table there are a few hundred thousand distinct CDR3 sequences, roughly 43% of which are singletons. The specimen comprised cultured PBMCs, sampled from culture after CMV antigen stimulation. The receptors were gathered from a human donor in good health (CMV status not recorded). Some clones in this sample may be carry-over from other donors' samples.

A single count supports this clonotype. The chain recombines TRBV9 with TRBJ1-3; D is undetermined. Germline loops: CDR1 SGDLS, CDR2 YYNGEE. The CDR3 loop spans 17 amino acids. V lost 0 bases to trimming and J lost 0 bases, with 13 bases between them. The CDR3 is CASSVGVGIYSGNTIYF. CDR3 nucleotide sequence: TGTGCCAGCAGCGTAGGAGTCGGCATCTACTCTGGAAACACCATATATTTT.

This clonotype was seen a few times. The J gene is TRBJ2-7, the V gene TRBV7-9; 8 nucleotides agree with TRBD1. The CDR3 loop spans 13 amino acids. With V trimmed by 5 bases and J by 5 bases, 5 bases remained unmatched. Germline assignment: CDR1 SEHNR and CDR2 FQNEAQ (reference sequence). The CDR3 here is CASSHGQGNEQYF. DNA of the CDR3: TGTGCCAGCAGCCATGGACAGGGCAACGAGCAGTACTTC.

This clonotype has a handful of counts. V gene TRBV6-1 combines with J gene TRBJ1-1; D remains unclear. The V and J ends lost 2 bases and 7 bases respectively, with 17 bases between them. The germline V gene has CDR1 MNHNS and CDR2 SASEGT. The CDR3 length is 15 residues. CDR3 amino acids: CASSEKTAGRNEAFF. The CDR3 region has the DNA TGTGCCAGCAGTGAAAAAACGGCGGGCCGTAATGAAGCTTTCTTT.

CDR3: CASSLSSTGGGYTF. The DNA of the CDR3 is TGTGCCAGCAGCTTATCCTCGACAGGGGGTGGCTACACCTTC. The V call is TRBV7-2, the J call TRBJ1-2, with TRBD1 matching 9 bases. The CDR3 is 14 residues long. The V and J ends lost 2 bases and 7 bases, in that order; junction bases with no gene match: 5. From germline, CDR1 is SGHTA and CDR2 FQGNSA.

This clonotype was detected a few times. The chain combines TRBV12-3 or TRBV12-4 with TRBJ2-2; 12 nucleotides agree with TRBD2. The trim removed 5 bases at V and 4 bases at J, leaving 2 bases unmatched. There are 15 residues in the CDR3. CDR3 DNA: TGTGCCAGCAGTCCACTAGCGGGAGGCACCGGGGAGCTGTTTTTT. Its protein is CASSPLAGGTGELFF.

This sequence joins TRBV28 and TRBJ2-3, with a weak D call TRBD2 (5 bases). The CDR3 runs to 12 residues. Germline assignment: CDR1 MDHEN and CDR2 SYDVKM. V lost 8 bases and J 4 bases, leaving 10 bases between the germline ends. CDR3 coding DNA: TGTGCCAGCCGTAGCGAAGCAGATACGCAGTATTTT. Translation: CASRSEADTQYF.

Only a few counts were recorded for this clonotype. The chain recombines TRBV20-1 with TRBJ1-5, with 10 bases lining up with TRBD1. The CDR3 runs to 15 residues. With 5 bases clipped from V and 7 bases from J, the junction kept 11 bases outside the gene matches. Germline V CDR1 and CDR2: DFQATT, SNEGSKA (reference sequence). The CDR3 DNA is TGCAGTGCTTCGCGTGACAGGGGGCTTGGCCAGCCCCAGCATTTT. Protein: CSASRDRGLGQPQHF.

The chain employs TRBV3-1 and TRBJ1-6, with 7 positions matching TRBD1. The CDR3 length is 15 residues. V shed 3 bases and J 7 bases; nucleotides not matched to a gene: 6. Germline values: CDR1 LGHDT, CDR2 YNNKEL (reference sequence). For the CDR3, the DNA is TGTGCCAGCAGCCACGGTCGACAGGGAAATTCACCCCTCCACTTT. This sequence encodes CASSHGRQGNSPLHF.

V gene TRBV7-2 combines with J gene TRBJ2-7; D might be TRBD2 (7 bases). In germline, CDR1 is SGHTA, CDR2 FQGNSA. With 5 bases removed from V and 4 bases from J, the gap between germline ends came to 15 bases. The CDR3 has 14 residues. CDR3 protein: CASSKGLGGYEQYF. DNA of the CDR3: TGTGCCAGCAGCAAAGGACTAGGGGGGTACGAGCAGTACTTC.

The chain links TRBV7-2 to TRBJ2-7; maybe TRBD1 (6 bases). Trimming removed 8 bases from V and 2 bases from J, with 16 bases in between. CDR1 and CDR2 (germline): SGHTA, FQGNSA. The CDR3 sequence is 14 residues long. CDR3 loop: CASGGRGPPYEQYF. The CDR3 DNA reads TGTGCCAGCGGGGGCCGGGGACCTCCCTACGAGCAGTACTTC. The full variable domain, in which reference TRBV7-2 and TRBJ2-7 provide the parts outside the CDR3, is GAGVSQSPSNKVTEKGKDVELRCDPISGHTALYWYRQSLGQGLEFLIYFQGNSAPDKSGLPSDRFSAERTGGSVSTLTIQRTQQEDSAVYLCASGGRGPPYEQYFGPGTRLTVT.

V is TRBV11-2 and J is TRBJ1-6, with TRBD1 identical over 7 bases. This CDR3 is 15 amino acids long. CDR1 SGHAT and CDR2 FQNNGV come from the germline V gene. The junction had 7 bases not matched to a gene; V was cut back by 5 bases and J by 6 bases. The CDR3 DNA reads TGTGCCAGCAGCCGCACCGGGACAGCTAATTCACCCCTCCACTTT. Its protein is CASSRTGTANSPLHF. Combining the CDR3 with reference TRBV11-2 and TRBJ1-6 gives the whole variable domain EAGVAQSPRYKIIEKRQSVAFWCNPISGHATLYWYQQILGQGPKLLIQFQNNGVVDDSQLPKDRFSAERLKGVDSTLKIQPAKLEDSAVYLCASSRTGTANSPLHFGNGTRLTVT.